A selection of T cell receptor beta chains follows, all from one sample in a study of technical replicates of blood from several donors. This table comes from immunoSEQ multiplex PCR, and its TCRdb copy is limited to in-frame clones, with some not included. The sample records about 85,000 clones, about 94% being singletons. The material sequenced was T cells isolated from PBMCs. The receptors here all came from a human donor in good health. Each CDR3 is given with its conserved first and last residue. The order of the fields is V gene, J gene, D gene, clone size, CDR3 length, CDR3 protein, CDR3 DNA. The D gene is left open where the match is weak. Not all rows give a size; the values are once, few, many and, for expanded clones, a class.

>TRBV11-3|TRBJ2-1|NA|once|16
CASSLGGLGVYNEQFF
TGTGCCAGCAGCTTAGGTGGATTAGGAGTATACAATGAGCAGTTCTTC
>TRBV28|TRBJ2-7|TRBD2|NA|13
CASLSSGKGEQYF
TGTGCCAGTTTGTCTAGCGGGAAGGGAGAGCAGTACTTC
>TRBV13|TRBJ2-1|NA|NA|19
CASSLTKAVGTQAYNEQFF
TGTGCCAGCAGCTTAACGAAAGCTGTTGGGACACAGGCCTACAATGAGCAGTTCTTC
>TRBV11-2|TRBJ2-7|TRBD1|NA|15
CASSSLDRVSYEQYF
TGTGCCAGCAGCTCTTTGGACAGGGTATCCTACGAGCAGTACTTC
>TRBV15|TRBJ1-4|TRBD1|NA|16
CATSREQGEGGEKLFF
TGTGCCACCAGCAGAGAACAGGGGGAGGGGGGTGAAAAACTGTTTTTT
>TRBV4-1|TRBJ2-5|TRBD2|NA|16
CASSQGVAGGRETQYF
TGCGCCAGCAGCCAAGGGGTAGCGGGGGGGAGGGAGACCCAGTACTTC
>TRBV7-3|TRBJ1-1|NA|NA|13
CASSQVVSTEAFF
TGTGCCAGCAGCCAGGTCGTGAGCACTGAAGCTTTCTTT
>TRBV5-1|TRBJ1-2|NA|NA|14
CASSLSRDNYGYTF
TGCGCCAGCAGCTTGAGCAGGGATAACTATGGCTACACCTTC
>TRBV5-1|TRBJ2-3|TRBD2|NA|16
CASSLMGLAGPDTQYF
TGCGCCAGCAGCTTAATGGGACTAGCGGGGCCAGATACGCAGTATTTT
>TRBV28|TRBJ2-6|TRBD1|NA|16
CASKRTGGFGANVLTF
TGTGCCAGCAAAAGGACAGGGGGCTTTGGGGCCAACGTCCTGACTTTC
>TRBV6-5|TRBJ1-5|NA|NA|14
CASSYTVSNQPQHF
TGTGCCAGCAGTTACACTGTTAGCAATCAGCCCCAGCATTTT
>TRBV19|TRBJ1-5|TRBD1|once|13
CASSSDRGRPQHF
TGTGCCAGTAGTTCCGACAGGGGTCGGCCCCAGCATTTT
>TRBV2|TRBJ2-1|NA|NA|13
CASSELLGVRQFF
TGTGCCAGCAGTGAACTGTTGGGCGTACGGCAGTTCTTC
>TRBV5-4|TRBJ1-2|TRBD1|NA|15
CASSRETGAYAGYTF
TGTGCCAGCAGTCGCGAGACAGGGGCCTACGCGGGCTACACCTTC
>TRBV6-6|TRBJ1-2|TRBD1|NA|14
CASSGPGTGRGYTF
TGTGCCAGCAGTGGCCCCGGGACAGGGCGAGGCTACACCTTC
>TRBV7-9|TRBJ2-1|TRBD2|NA|15
CASSRAGGSYNEQFF
TGTGCCAGCAGCCGCGCGGGAGGCTCCTACAATGAGCAGTTCTTC
>TRBV21-1|TRBJ2-1|NA|NA|15
CASSKFGRVYNEQFF
TGTGCCAGCAGCAAATTCGGGCGGGTCTACAATGAGCAGTTCTTC
>TRBV7-3|TRBJ2-5|TRBD2|NA|15
CASSPSGGALETQYF
TGTGCCAGCAGCCCTAGCGGGGGGGCCCTAGAGACCCAGTACTTC
>TRBV10-3|TRBJ1-1|TRBD1|NA|20
CAISSFQSRTGGPEGTEAFF
TGTGCCATTTCCTCTTTTCAAAGCCGGACAGGGGGCCCCGAAGGGACTGAAGCTTTCTTT
>TRBV4-1|TRBJ1-1|NA|NA|18
CASSQSRSRGVVNTEAFF
TGCGCCAGCAGCCAAAGCCGCTCTCGGGGGGTTGTGAACACTGAAGCTTTCTTT
>TRBV28|TRBJ2-7|NA|once|15
CASSFISVARDEQYF
TGTGCCAGCAGTTTCATTTCGGTAGCGAGGGACGAGCAGTACTTC
>TRBV11-2|TRBJ2-5|TRBD2|NA|15
CASSRSPTSLETQYF
TGTGCCAGCAGCCGCTCGCCGACTAGCCTAGAGACCCAGTACTTC
>TRBV28|TRBJ1-5|NA|NA|14
CASSLSVSKQPQHF
TGTGCCAGCAGTTTAAGTGTCTCTAAACAGCCCCAGCATTTT
>TRBV21-1|TRBJ2-7|NA|NA|15
CASSKDGSRKYEQYF
TGTGCCAGCAGCAAAGACGGGAGCCGTAAGTACGAGCAGTACTTC
>TRBV11-2|TRBJ2-1|TRBD2|NA|19
CASSLGASGGPATYNEQFF
TGTGCCAGCAGCTTAGGGGCTAGCGGGGGTCCTGCAACCTACAATGAGCAGTTCTTC
>TRBV10-2|TRBJ2-7|NA|NA|12
CASGLFRYEQYF
TGCGCCAGCGGACTATTTCGCTACGAGCAGTACTTC
>TRBV6-1|TRBJ2-2|NA|NA|14
CASSEFFPPGELFF
TGTGCCAGCAGTGAATTCTTCCCCCCCGGGGAGCTGTTTTTT